Shown below are 17 T cell receptor beta chains from a single sample sequenced in a study of blood T cells in healthy people across ages. Combining a sample-barcoded 5' primer with a J-beta primer mix, a second PCR ran for about 7 to 11 cycles. TCRdb reprocessed the 5' RACE reads via MiXCR and lists one record per CDR3 protein. This table holds about 730,000 distinct CDR3 sequences, about 42% found once. Source material: blood. Receptor source: a woman in her sixties or seventies in good health.

This clonotype was seen a handful of times. The chain recombines TRBV20-1 with TRBJ2-4; D is perhaps TRBD2 (6 bases). The DNA end is more similar to TRBJ2-7, so the J call may be wrong. CDR3 length equals 13 residues. CDR1 and CDR2 (germline): DFQATT, SNEGSKA (reference sequence). The CDR3 DNA reads as TGCAGTGCTGCCCGGGAGAGTGGCTACGAGCAGTACTTC. Translating gives CSAARESGYEQYF.

This clonotype was recorded a few times. This chain joins TRBV7-9 and TRBJ2-7; 15 nucleotides match TRBD2. With the DNA end fitting TRBJ2-5 better, the J assignment may be wrong. Germline CDR1 SEHNR, CDR2 FQNEAQ (reference sequence). The length of the CDR3 is 16 residues. CDR3 sequence reads: CASSLRTSGGVETQYF. In DNA form, the CDR3 reads TGTGCCAGCAGCTTACGGACTAGCGGGGGGGTAGAGACCCAGTACTTC.

The rearrangement joins TRBV20-1 to TRBJ2-1; D is uncertain. The CDR3 is 15 residues long. V was clipped by 5 bases and J by 7 bases, with 21 bases between them. Germline CDR1 and CDR2: DFQATT and SNEGSKA (reference sequence). The CDR3 spells CSAPLGGVSSNEQFF. For the CDR3, the DNA is TGCAGTGCTCCGTTGGGTGGGGTGTCGTCGAATGAGCAGTTCTTC.

This clonotype was counted between two and nine times. CDR3 sequence reads: CSVRGQGYNEQFF. The CDR3 DNA follows: TGCAGTGTTAGGGGACAGGGATACAATGAGCAGTTCTTC. This sequence joins TRBV20-1 and TRBJ2-1, with 9 bases identical to TRBD1. With 7 bases clipped from V and 4 bases from J, the junction kept 5 bases outside the gene matches. Looked up from germline, CDR1 is DFQATT and CDR2 is SNEGSKA (reference sequence). This CDR3 is 13 amino acids long.

The J gene is TRBJ2-5, the V gene TRBV29-1; 12 nucleotides line up with TRBD1. V dropped 6 bases and J dropped 5; count of bases not matched to a gene: 7. Germline CDR1 and CDR2: SQVTM and ANQGSEA. The CDR3 extends over 14 amino acids. CDR3 residues: CSVAGQGARETQYF. In nucleotides, the CDR3 is TGCAGCGTGGCGGGACAGGGGGCTAGGGAGACCCAGTACTTC.

The chain links TRBV3-1 to TRBJ1-4; D perhaps matches TRBD1 (5 bases). The CDR3 length is 17 residues. CDR1 LGHDT and CDR2 YNNKEL come from the germline V gene (reference sequence). Trimming cost V 0 bases and J 0 bases, with 11 bases left between them. The CDR3 DNA follows: TGTGCCAGCAGCCAAGATCTGCGGGACTCAACTAATGAAAAACTGTTTTTT. The encoded protein is CASSQDLRDSTNEKLFF.

As regards this clonotype: Sequence at one end of the junction differs from germline and may be a read error. CDR3 residues: CAGYRDLESTGTQYF. The CDR3 DNA reads as TGTGCCGGATACCGGGACTTAGAGAGCACAGGTACGCAGTATTTT. The V gene is TRBV7-9, the J gene TRBJ2-3; a weak D match, TRBD2 (6 bases). Per the germline V gene, CDR1 is SEHNR and CDR2 is FQNEAQ (reference sequence). The CDR3 is made up of 15 amino acids.

The rearrangement joins TRBV20-1 to TRBJ2-5; D possibly corresponds to TRBD2 (6 bases). Germline assignment: CDR1 DFQATT and CDR2 SNEGSKA (reference sequence). The CDR3 contains 15 residues. V was clipped by 0 bases and J by 5 bases, with 16 bases between them. CDR3 bases: TGCAGTGCTAGAGATCGGGGACTGGGGGTGGAGACCCAGTACTTC. Its protein product is CSARDRGLGVETQYF.

This chain connects TRBV7-2 to TRBJ1-4; D gene unclear. Germline lookup yields CDR1 SGHTA and CDR2 FQGNSA. Deletions cut 1 base from V and 4 bases from J, with 10 bases between. The CDR3 has 15 residues. CDR3 in amino acids: CASSLVRQNNEKLFF. Here the CDR3 DNA reads TGTGCCAGCAGCTTAGTCCGTCAGAATAATGAAAAACTGTTTTTT.

This clonotype was recorded a few times. DNA of the CDR3: TGCAGTGTAGCGGGGGGGCCCAATACGACCGCAGATACGCAGTATTTT. Translated: CSVAGGPNTTADTQYF. The J gene is TRBJ2-3, the V gene TRBV20-1; 11 positions agree with TRBD2. After removal of 7 bases from V and 4 bases from J, the junction contained 13 bases not matched to a gene. CDR3 length equals 16 residues. Germline V gives CDR1 DFQATT, CDR2 SNEGSKA (reference sequence).

This clonotype has just a few counts. The V and J genes are TRBV25-1 and TRBJ2-3; D is unresolved. V gave up 4 bases and J gave up 2 bases, with 19 bases separating them. CDR1 is MGHDK, CDR2 SYGVNS, per germline. This CDR3 has 17 amino acids. The CDR3 reads CASSGPTRTTFTDTQYF. The CDR3 DNA is TGTGCCAGCAGTGGTCCTACACGAACAACCTTCACAGATACGCAGTATTTT. Using reference TRBV25-1 and TRBJ2-3 for the parts outside the CDR3, the full variable domain is EADIYQTPRYLVIGTGKKITLECSQTMGHDKMYWYQQDPGMELHLIHYSYGVNSTEKGDLSSESTVSRIRTEHFPLTLESARPSHTSQYLCASSGPTRTTFTDTQYFGPGTRLTVL.

This chain uses TRBV27 with TRBJ1-1, with TRBD1 matching over 8 bases. V shed 2 bases and J 4 bases; nucleotides not matched to a gene: 3. Germline CDR1 MNHEY, CDR2 SMNVEV (reference sequence). The CDR3 contains 14 residues. CDR3 protein: CASSLRQGITEAFF. The CDR3 DNA sequence: TGTGCCAGCAGTTTACGACAGGGGATCACTGAAGCTTTCTTT.

V and J are TRBV20-1 and TRBJ2-3, with D perhaps matching TRBD1 (5 bases). This CDR3 has 16 amino acids. Germline V gene lookup returns CDR1 DFQATT and CDR2 SNEGSKA (reference sequence). The ends were cut back, 0 bases at V and 2 bases at J, with 15 bases in the middle. The CDR3 DNA follows: TGCAGTGCTAGAGATCTCGCAGGGCTATACACAGATACGCAGTATTTT. Its translation is CSARDLAGLYTDTQYF.

In this sample, this clonotype turned up a few times. The rearrangement links TRBV7-3 to TRBJ2-1, with TRBD2 matching 13 bases. Losses at the gene ends were 5 bases for V and 7 bases for J; bases not matched to a gene: 14. The V gene's germline CDR1 is SGHTA and CDR2 FQGTGA. The CDR3 extends over 18 amino acids. The CDR3 DNA follows: TGTGCCAGCAGCGAGCGCGCGAAGACTAGCGGGGGGAAGAATGAGCAGTTCTTC. The encoded protein is CASSERAKTSGGKNEQFF.

The chain has TRBV20-1 and TRBJ2-1; 14 nucleotides line up with TRBD2. The germline V gene encodes CDR1 DFQATT and CDR2 SNEGSKA (reference sequence). J gave up 9 bases and V 4 bases, and 5 bases lay outside the gene matches. The CDR3 is 14 amino acids. The CDR3 is CSATGLAGAVEQFF. For the CDR3, the DNA is TGCAGTGCTACGGGACTAGCGGGGGCGGTTGAGCAGTTCTTC.

This clonotype has more than one count but fewer than ten. This chain uses TRBV18 with TRBJ2-7; D remains unclear. The V and J ends lost 0 bases and 0 bases respectively, with 9 bases between them. The CDR3 covers 15 residues. Germline CDR1 reads KGHSH; CDR2 reads LQKENI. The chain's CDR3 is CASSPPGPSSYEQYF. The CDR3 DNA sequence: TGTGCCAGCTCACCACCGGGTCCCAGCTCCTACGAGCAGTACTTC. The full variable domain, rest sourced from reference TRBV18 and TRBJ2-7, is NAGVMQNPRHLVRRRGQEARLRCSPMKGHSHVYWYRQLPEEGLKFMVYLQKENIIDESGMPKERFSAEFPKEGPSILRIQQVVRGDSAAYFCASSPPGPSSYEQYFGPGTRLTVT.

The chain employs TRBV11-2 and TRBJ2-3, with a tentative D call TRBD1 (6 bases). Trimming pared 1 base from V and 2 bases from J, leaving 10 bases between. There are 15 residues in the CDR3. Germline assignment: CDR1 SGHAT and CDR2 FQNNGV. This CDR3 is CASSLGGPNTDTQYF. The CDR3 nucleotides are TGTGCCAGCAGCTTAGGGGGGCCGAACACAGATACGCAGTATTTT.